The 3 T cell receptor beta chains below all came from one sample that was sequenced in a study of T cell repertoires in aging, cancer and after chemotherapy. TRB rearrangements spanning V, D and J were amplified using mixed TRB-A/B primers. Via MiXCR, TCRdb re-called the multiplex PCR reads, giving one row per CDR3 protein. The table records more than 2,500 distinct CDR3 sequences, under 25% of them present only once. TCR beta rearrangements were amplified from peripheral blood genomic DNA. The sequencing input was blood. Every receptor here comes from a human donor with a blood cancer.

This clonotype is classed as medium-sized (0.01 to 0.1%). The chain couples TRBV30 to TRBJ2-3, with TRBD1 identical over 7 bases. CDR3 size: 14 residues. The J segment lost 2 bases and the V segment lost 1 base, leaving 3 bases of the junction unmatched. CDR1 GTSNPN and CDR2 SVGIG come from the germline V gene (reference sequence). CDR3 nucleotides: TGTGCCTGGAGTGCGGGACAGTTCACAGATACGCAGTATTTT. It codes for CAWSAGQFTDTQYF.

This clonotype was detected only a few times. The rearrangement links TRBV5-6 to TRBJ1-3; 9 nucleotides agree with TRBD1. V shed 2 bases and J 0 bases; nucleotides not matched to a gene: 6. Germline loops: CDR1 SGHDT, CDR2 YYEEEE. The CDR3 runs 17 residues. This CDR3 is CASSLTGGPNSGNTIYF. DNA for the CDR3: TGTGCCAGCAGCTTAACAGGGGGCCCTAACTCTGGAAACACCATATATTTT.

This clonotype was seen more than once but under ten times. This chain connects TRBV7-6 to TRBJ2-7; 9 bases align to TRBD2. CDR1 is SGHVS, CDR2 FNYEAQ, per germline. The CDR3 length is 13 residues. The ends lost 7 bases at V and 4 bases at J; junction bases unmatched: 5. CDR3: CASKAGGDYEQYF. CDR3 DNA: TGTGCCAGCAAGGCGGGAGGGGATTACGAGCAGTACTTC.